This T cell receptor beta chain was sequenced during a study of T-cell reconstitution after alpha-beta-depleted transplantation in children. On this clonotype: The antigen is undetermined.

Molecular barcoding with unique molecular identifiers was used for the TCRbeta library. In TCRdb, the PCR reads were re-called with MiXCR into one record per CDR3 protein. Counted here are hundreds of thousands of distinct CDR3 sequences, around 14% occurring once; the ten biggest clones make up around 0.8%. Broader study findings: Reports say that about two months after transplant, the alpha-beta T cells came out of several hundred graft clones that had expanded. A year post-transplant, T-cell counts and diversity derived mostly from newly produced T cells.

The CDR3 extends over 14 amino acids. V was shortened by 4 bases and J by 2 bases, with 11 bases between the two germline ends. CDR1 and CDR2 (germline): LNHDA, SQIVND (reference sequence). Sequenced material: PBMCs, taken before TCRalphabeta/CD19-depleted stem cell transplant. J is TRBJ2-5 and V is TRBV19, with a possible D match to TRBD1 (5 bases). The receptor comes from a girl aged 2-10 years with congenital amegakaryocytic thrombocytopenia, due to receive a stem cell transplant. DNA of the CDR3: TGTGCCAGTAGTAATCAGGGCTTTCAAGAGACCCAGTACTTC. Translation: CASSNQGFQETQYF.